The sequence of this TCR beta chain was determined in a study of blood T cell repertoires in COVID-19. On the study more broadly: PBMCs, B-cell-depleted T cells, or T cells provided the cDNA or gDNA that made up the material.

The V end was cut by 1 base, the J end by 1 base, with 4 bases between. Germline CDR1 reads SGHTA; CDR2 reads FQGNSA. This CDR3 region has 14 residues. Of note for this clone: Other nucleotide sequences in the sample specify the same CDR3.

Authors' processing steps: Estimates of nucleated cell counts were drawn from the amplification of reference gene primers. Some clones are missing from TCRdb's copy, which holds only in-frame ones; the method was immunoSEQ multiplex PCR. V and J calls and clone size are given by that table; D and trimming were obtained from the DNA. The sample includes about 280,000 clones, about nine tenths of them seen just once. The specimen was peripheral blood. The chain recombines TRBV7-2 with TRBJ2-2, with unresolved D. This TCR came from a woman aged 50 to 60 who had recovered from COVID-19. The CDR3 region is CASSLGGNTGELFF. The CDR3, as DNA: TGTGCCAGCAGCTTAGGCGGGAACACCGGGGAGCTGTTTTTT.